This passage covers 9 T cell receptor beta chains from one sample sequenced in a study of CD8+CD57+ T cells in acquired aplastic anemia. Profiling of TCR beta VDJ combinations and CDR3 sequences used genomic DNA as template. TCRdb independently ran MiXCR on the reads; one entry per CDR3 protein. There are 150,000 to 200,000 distinct CDR3 sequences in the sample; about 70% occur only once, and around 45% lies in the top ten. Whoever was chosen for sequencing had shown CD8+CD57+ cell expansion by flow cytometry. Sequenced sample: sorted CD4+, CD8+, or CD8+CD57+ T cells (not recorded which) from PBMCs. These TCRs come from a human donor with aplastic anemia.

With regard to this clonotype: Just one base apart from a much larger clone, this may be a read error. The genes are TRBV28 and TRBJ2-3; D call uncertain. V was cut by 4 bases and J by 6 bases, with 14 bases left in between. The CDR3 extends over 14 amino acids. CDR1 MDHEN and CDR2 SYDVKM come from the germline V gene. The DNA for the CDR3 is TGTGCCAGCAGTTCAACGACCGAAGCTGATACGCAGTATTTT. It translates to CASSSTTEADTQYF.

This clonotype has a single count. This chain links TRBV11-1 with TRBJ2-7, with D perhaps matching TRBD1 (5 bases). The germline CDR1 and CDR2 sequences are SGHAT and FQDESV (reference sequence). CDR3 size: 15 residues. V was pared by 3 bases and J by 6 bases, with 18 bases between. CDR3 DNA sequence: TGTGCCAGCAGCTTTCAGTACAGGTCGTCGGGCGAGCAGTACTTC. Translated, it gives CASSFQYRSSGEQYF.

The sample holds one count of this clonotype. The chain couples TRBV5-1 to TRBJ2-1; D is perhaps TRBD2 (6 bases). The CDR3 runs 14 residues. With 4 bases removed from V and 7 bases from J, the gap between germline ends came to 15 bases. Germline CDR1 and CDR2: SGHRS and YFSETQ. The CDR3 sequence: CASSEHGSMNEQFF. DNA for the CDR3: TGCGCCAGCAGCGAACACGGGAGCATGAATGAGCAGTTCTTC.

The genes are TRBV9 and TRBJ1-1, with D hard to call. Germline V gene data show CDR1 as SGDLS and CDR2 as YYNGEE. This CDR3 comprises 14 residues. Trimming left V 0 bases short and J 4 bases short, with 10 bases between. The CDR3 coding sequence is TGTGCCAGCAGCGTAGACGGGCCTTCCACTGAAGCTTTCTTT. Its protein is CASSVDGPSTEAFF.

The chain has TRBV2 and TRBJ2-3; possible D gene TRBD1, 7 bases. The germline V and J ends were trimmed by 6 bases and 0 bases, with 13 bases remaining between them. Germline loops: CDR1 SNHLY, CDR2 FYNNEI. This CDR3 contains 15 residues. CDR3 in amino acids: CASSLEGASTDTQYF. Written as DNA, the CDR3 is TGTGCCAGCAGCCTGGAGGGGGCTAGCACAGATACGCAGTATTTT. Based on the CDR3 plus reference TRBV2 and TRBJ2-3, the full variable domain is EPEVTQTPSHQVTQMGQEVILRCVPISNHLYFYWYRQILGQKVEFLVSFYNNEISEKSEIFDDQFSVERPDGSNFTLKIRSTKLEDSAMYFCASSLEGASTDTQYFGPGTRLTVL.

The chain links TRBV2 to TRBJ1-2; perhaps TRBD1 as D (5 bases). Germline V gives CDR1 SNHLY, CDR2 FYNNEI. Trimming shortened V by 10 bases and J by 5 bases, and 11 bases separated the two germline ends. The CDR3 contains 11 residues. DNA for the CDR3: TGTGCCACCTTGGGGGGTTATGGCTACACCTTC. It specifies CATLGGYGYTF.

CDR3 protein: CSARRGQGLNEQFF. The CDR3 region has the DNA TGCAGTGCTAGGAGGGGACAGGGGTTGAATGAGCAGTTCTTC. The chain combines TRBV20-1 with TRBJ2-1; 10 nucleotides align to TRBD1. The trim removed 3 bases at V and 7 bases at J, leaving 6 bases unmatched. Germline V gene data show CDR1 as DFQATT and CDR2 as SNEGSKA (reference sequence). There are 14 residues in the CDR3.

J is TRBJ1-4 and V is TRBV9; TRBD1 agrees at 9 bases. V shed 3 bases and J 8 bases; nucleotides not matched to a gene: 5. Germline CDR1 SGDLS, CDR2 YYNGEE. The CDR3 sequence is 14 residues long. The CDR3 DNA sequence: TGTGCCAGCAGCGGCGACAGGGGGGGCGAAAAACTGTTTTTT. This sequence encodes CASSGDRGGEKLFF.

This chain uses TRBV10-3 with TRBJ1-1; D call uncertain. V was cut by 7 bases and J by 0 bases, with 9 bases left in between. The CDR3 is 13 residues long. Germline V gene data show CDR1 as ENHRY and CDR2 as SYGVKD. The CDR3 coding sequence is TGTGCCATCAATAGGGTTTTGAACACTGAAGCTTTCTTT. It translates to CAINRVLNTEAFF.